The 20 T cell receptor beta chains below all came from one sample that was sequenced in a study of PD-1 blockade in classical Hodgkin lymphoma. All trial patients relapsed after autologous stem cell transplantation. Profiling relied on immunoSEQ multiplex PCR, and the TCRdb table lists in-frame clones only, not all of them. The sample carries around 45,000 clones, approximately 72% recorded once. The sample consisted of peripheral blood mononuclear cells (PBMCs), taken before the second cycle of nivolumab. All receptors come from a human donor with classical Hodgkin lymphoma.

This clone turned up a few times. The CDR3 loop reads CASSEAEGSGNYGYTF. The CDR3, as DNA: TGTGCCAGCAGTGAAGCTGAAGGGTCGGGGAACTATGGCTACACCTTC. The chain carries TRBV6-1 and TRBJ1-2; unclear D gene. Per the germline V gene, CDR1 is MNHNS and CDR2 is SASEGT. The ends were cut back, 0 bases at V and 2 bases at J, with 13 bases in the middle. The CDR3 spans 16 residues.

CDR3 in amino acids: CASSPDSDTQYF. The CDR3 region has the DNA TGTGCCAGCAGCCCTGACTCAGATACGCAGTATTTT. This rearrangement joins TRBV7-9 to TRBJ2-3; D remains ambiguous. The germline CDR1 and CDR2 sequences are SEHNR and FQNEAQ (reference sequence). Trimming left V 5 bases short and J 4 bases short, with 7 bases between. This CDR3 has 12 residues.

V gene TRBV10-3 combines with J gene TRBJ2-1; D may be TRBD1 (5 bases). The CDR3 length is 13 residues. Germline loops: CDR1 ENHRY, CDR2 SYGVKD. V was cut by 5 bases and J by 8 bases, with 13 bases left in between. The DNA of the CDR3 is TGTGCCATCAGTTTAGACAGTCAGGATGAGCAGTTCTTC. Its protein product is CAISLDSQDEQFF.

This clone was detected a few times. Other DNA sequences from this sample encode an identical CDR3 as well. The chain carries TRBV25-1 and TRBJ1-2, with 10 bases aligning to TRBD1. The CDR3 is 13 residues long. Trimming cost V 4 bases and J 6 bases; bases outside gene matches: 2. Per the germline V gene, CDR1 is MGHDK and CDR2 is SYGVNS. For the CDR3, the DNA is TGTGCCAGCAGTGTAGGGACAGGGGATGGCTACACCTTC. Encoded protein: CASSVGTGDGYTF.

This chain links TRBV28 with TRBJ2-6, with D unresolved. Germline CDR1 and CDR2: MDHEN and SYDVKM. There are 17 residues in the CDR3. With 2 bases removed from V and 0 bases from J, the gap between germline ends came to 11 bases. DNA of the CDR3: TGTGCCAGCAGTTTAGAGGCAGGATACTCTGGGGCCAACGTCCTGACTTTC. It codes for CASSLEAGYSGANVLTF.

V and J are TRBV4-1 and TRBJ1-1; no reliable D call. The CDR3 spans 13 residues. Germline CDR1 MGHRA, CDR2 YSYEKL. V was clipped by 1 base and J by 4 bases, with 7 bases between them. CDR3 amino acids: CASSQGSVTEAFF. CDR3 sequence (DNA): TGCGCCAGCAGCCAAGGATCAGTCACTGAAGCTTTCTTT.

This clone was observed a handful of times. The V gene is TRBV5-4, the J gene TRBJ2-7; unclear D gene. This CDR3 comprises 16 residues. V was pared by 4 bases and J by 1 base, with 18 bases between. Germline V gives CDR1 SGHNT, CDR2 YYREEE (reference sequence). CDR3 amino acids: CASSPPPRHPSYEQYF. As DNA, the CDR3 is TGTGCCAGCAGCCCCCCCCCACGACATCCTTCCTACGAGCAGTACTTC. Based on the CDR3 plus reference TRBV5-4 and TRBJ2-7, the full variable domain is ETGVTQSPTHLIKTRGQQVTLRCSSQSGHNTVSWYQQALGQGPQFIFQYYREEENGRGNFPPRFSGLQFPNYSSELNVNALELDDSALYLCASSPPPRHPSYEQYFGPGTRLTVT.

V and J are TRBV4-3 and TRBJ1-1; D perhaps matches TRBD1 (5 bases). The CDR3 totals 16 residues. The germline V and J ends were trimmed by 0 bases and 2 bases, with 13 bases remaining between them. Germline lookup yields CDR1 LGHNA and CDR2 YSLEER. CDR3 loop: CASSQDARGINTEAFF. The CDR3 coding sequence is TGCGCCAGCAGCCAAGATGCTCGGGGGATAAACACTGAAGCTTTCTTT.

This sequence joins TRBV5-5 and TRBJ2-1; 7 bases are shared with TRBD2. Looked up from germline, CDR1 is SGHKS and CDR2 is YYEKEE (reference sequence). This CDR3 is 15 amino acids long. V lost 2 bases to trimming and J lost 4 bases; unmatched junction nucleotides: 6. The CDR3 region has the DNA TGTGCCAGCAGCTTTCTAGCGGAAAGATACAATGAGCAGTTCTTC. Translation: CASSFLAERYNEQFF.

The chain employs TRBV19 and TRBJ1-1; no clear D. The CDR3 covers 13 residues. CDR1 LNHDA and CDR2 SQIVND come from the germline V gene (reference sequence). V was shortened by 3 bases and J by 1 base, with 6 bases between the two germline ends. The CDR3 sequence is CASSIQKNTEAFF. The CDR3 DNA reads TGTGCCAGTAGTATCCAAAAGAACACTGAAGCTTTCTTT.

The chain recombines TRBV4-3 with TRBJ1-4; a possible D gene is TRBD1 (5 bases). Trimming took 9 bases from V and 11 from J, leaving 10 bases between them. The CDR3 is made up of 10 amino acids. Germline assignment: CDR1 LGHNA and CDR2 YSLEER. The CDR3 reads CASLGTKLFF. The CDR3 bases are TGCGCCAGTCTCGGGACTAAACTGTTTTTT.

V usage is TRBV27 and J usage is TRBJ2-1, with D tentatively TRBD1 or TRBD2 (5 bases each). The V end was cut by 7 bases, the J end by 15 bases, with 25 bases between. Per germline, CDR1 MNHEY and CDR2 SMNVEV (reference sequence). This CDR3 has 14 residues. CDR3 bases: TGTGCCAGCAATATCCGGGGCCAGGGTTTTCATCCGTTCTTC. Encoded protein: CASNIRGQGFHPFF.

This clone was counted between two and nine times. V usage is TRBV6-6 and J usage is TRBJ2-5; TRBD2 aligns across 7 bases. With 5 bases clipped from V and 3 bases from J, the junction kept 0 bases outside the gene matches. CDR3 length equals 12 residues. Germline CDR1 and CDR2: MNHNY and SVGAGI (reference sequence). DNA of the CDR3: TGTGCCAGCAGTAGCGGGAAAGAGACCCAGTACTTC. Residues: CASSSGKETQYF.

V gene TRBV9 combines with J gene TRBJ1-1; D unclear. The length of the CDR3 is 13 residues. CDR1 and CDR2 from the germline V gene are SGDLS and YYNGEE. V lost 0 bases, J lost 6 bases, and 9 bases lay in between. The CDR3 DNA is TGTGCCAGCAGCGTAGGAGACGGGGCTGAAGCTTTCTTT. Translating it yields CASSVGDGAEAFF.

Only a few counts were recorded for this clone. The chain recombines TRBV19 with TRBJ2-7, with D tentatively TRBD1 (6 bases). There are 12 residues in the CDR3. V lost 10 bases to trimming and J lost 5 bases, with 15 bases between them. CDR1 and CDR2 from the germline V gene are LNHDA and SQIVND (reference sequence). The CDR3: CATGTRFDEQYF. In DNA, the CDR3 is TGTGCCACAGGGACAAGGTTCGACGAGCAGTACTTC. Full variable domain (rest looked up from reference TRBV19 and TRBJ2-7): DGGITQSPKYLFRKEGQNVTLSCEQNLNHDAMYWYRQDPGQGLRLIYYSQIVNDFQKGDIAEGYSVSREKKESFPLTVTSAQKNPTAFYLCATGTRFDEQYFGPGTRLTVT.

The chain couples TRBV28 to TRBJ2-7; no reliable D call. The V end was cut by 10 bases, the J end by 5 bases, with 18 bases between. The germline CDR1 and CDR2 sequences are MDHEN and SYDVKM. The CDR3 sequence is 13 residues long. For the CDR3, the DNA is TGTGCCACCAAGCAACGATATCTCCACGAGCAGTACTTC. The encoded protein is CATKQRYLHEQYF.

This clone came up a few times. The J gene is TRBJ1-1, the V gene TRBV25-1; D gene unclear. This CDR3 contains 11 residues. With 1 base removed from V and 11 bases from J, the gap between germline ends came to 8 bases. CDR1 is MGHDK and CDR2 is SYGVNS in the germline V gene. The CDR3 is CASSELSGAFF. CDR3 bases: TGTGCCAGCAGTGAATTATCTGGGGCTTTCTTT.

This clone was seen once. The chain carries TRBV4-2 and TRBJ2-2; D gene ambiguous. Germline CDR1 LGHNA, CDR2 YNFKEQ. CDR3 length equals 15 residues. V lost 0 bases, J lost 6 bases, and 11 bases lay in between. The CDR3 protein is CASSQDIAKSGELFF. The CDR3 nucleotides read TGTGCCAGCAGCCAAGATATTGCGAAATCCGGGGAGCTGTTTTTT.

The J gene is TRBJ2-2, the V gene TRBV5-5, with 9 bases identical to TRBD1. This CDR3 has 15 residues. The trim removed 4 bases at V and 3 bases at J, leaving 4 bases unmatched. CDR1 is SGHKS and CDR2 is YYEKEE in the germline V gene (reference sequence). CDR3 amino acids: CASSKQGAHTGELFF. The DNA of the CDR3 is TGTGCCAGCAGCAAACAGGGGGCGCACACCGGGGAGCTGTTTTTT.

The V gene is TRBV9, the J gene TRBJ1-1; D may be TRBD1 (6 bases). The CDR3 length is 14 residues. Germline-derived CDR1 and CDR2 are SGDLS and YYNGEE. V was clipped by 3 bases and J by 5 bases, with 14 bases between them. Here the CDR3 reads CASSAGGGRTEAFF. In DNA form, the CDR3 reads TGTGCCAGCAGCGCCGGTGGGGGCAGAACTGAAGCTTTCTTT.